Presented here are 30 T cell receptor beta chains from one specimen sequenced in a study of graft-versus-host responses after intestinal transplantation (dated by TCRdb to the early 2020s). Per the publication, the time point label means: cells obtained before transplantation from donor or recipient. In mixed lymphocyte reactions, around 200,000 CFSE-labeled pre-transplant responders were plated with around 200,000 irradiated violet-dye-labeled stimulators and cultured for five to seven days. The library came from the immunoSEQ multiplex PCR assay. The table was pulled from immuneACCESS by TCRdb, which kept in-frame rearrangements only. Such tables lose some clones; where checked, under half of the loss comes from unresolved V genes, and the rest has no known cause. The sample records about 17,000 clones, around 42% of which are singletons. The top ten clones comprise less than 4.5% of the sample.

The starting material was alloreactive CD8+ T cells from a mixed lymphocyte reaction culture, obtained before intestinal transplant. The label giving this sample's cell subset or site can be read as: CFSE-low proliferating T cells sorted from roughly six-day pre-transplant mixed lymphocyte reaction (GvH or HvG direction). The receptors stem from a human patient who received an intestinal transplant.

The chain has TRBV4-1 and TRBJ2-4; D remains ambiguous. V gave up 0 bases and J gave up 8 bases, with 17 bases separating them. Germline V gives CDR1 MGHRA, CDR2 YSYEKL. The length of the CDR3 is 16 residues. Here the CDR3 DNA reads TGCGCCAGCAGCCAAGACGGTCGGCTGGGCCGGGACATTCAGTACTTC. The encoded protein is CASSQDGRLGRDIQYF.

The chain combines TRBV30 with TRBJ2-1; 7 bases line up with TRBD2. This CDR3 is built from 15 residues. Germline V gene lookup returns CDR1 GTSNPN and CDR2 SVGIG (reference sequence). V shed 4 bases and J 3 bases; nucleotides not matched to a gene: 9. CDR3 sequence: CAWTRSGAYYNEQFF. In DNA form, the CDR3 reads TGTGCCTGGACGCGGAGCGGGGCTTACTACAATGAGCAGTTCTTC. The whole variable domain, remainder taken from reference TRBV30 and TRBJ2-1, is SQTIHQWPATLVQPVGSPLSLECTVEGTSNPNLYWYRQAAGRGLQLLFYSVGIGQISSEVPQNLSASRPQDRQFILSSKKLLLSDSGFYLCAWTRSGAYYNEQFFGPGTRLTVL.

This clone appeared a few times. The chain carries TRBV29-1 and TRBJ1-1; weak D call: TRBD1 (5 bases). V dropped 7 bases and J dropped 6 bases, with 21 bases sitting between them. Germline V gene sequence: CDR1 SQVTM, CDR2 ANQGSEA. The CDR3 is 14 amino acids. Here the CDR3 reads CSARGWGEQPEAFF. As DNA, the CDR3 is TGCAGCGCCCGGGGTTGGGGGGAACAACCTGAAGCTTTCTTT.

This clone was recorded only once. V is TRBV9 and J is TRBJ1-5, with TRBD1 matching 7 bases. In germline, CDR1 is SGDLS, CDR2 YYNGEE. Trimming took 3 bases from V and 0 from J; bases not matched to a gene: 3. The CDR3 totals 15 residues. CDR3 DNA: TGTGCCAGCAGCGGACAGGGAAATAGCAATCAGCCCCAGCATTTT. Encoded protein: CASSGQGNSNQPQHF.

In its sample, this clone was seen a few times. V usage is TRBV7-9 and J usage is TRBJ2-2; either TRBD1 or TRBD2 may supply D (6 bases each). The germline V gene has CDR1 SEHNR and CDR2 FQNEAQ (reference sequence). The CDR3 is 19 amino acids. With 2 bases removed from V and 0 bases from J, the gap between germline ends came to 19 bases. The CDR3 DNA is TGTGCCAGCAGCTTAACCCGGGCTACAGGGAGGTCGAACACCGGGGAGCTGTTTTTT. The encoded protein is CASSLTRATGRSNTGELFF.

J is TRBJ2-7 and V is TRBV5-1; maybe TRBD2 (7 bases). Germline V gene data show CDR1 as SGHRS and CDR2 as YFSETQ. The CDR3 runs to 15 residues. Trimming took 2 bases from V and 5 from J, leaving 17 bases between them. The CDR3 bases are TGCGCCAGCAGCTTCGGCCCGGTGGGGGGGCACGAGCAGTACTTC. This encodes CASSFGPVGGHEQYF.

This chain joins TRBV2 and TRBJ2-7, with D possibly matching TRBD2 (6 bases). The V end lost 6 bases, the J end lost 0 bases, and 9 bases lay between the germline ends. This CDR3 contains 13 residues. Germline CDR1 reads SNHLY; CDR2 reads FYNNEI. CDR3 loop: CASRDYSSYEQYF. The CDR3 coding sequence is TGTGCCAGCAGGGACTACAGCTCCTACGAGCAGTACTTC.

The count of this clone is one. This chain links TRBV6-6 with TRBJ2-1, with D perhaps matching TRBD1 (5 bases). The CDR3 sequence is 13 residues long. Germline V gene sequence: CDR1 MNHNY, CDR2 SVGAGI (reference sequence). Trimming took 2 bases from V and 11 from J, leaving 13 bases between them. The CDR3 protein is CASSYVQGLKQFF. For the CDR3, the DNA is TGTGCCAGCAGTTACGTGCAGGGTCTGAAGCAGTTCTTC.

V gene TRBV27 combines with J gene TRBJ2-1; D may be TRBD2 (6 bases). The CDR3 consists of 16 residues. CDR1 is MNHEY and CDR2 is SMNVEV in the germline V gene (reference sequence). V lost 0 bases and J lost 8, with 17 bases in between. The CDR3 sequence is CASSLSLGGDWYEQFF. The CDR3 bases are TGTGCCAGCAGTTTATCTCTGGGCGGGGACTGGTATGAGCAGTTCTTC.

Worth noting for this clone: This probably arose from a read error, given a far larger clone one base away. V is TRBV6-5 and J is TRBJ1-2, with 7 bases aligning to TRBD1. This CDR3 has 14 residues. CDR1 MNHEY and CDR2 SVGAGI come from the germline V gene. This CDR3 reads CSSSSLDRARGYTF. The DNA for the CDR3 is TGTTCCAGCAGTTCCTTAGACAGGGCCCGGGGCTACACCTTC.

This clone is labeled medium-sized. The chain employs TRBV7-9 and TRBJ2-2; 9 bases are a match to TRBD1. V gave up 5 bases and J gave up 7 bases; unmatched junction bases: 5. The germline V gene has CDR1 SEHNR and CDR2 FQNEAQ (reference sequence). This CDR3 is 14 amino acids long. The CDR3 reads CASSAGTGFGELFF. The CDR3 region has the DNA TGTGCCAGCAGCGCCGGGACAGGGTTCGGGGAGCTGTTTTTT.

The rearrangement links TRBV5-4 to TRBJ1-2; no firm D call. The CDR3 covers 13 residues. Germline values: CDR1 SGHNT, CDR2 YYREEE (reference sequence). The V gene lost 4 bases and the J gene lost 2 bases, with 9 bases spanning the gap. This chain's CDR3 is CASSPTNNYGYTF. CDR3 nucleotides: TGTGCCAGCAGCCCGACAAACAACTATGGCTACACCTTC.

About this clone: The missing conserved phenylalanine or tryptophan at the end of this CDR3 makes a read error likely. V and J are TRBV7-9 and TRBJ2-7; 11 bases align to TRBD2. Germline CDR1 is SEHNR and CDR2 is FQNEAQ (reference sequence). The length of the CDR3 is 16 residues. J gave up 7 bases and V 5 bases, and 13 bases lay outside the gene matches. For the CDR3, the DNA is TGTGCCAGCAGCCCTCTAGCGGGGGGTACCGCTGATGAGCAGTACCTC. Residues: CASSPLAGGTADEQYL.

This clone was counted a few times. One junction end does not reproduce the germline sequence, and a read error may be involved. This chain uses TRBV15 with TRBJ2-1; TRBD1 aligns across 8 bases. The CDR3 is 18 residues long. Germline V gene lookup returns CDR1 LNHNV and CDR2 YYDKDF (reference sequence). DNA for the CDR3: TGTGCCACCAGCAGAGTCAAGACAGGGGACCGGTTCTACTATGAGCAGTTCTTC. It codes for CATSRVKTGDRFYYEQFF.

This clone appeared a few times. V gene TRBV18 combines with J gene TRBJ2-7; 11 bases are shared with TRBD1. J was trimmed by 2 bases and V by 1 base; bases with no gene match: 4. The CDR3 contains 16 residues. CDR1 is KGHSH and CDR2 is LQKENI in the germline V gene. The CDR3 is CASSPRRGQGAYEQYF. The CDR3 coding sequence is TGTGCCAGCTCACCACGGCGGGGACAGGGGGCCTACGAGCAGTACTTC.

The CDR3 is CASSHFQWGNTEAFF. CDR3 coding DNA: TGTGCCAGCTCGCACTTTCAATGGGGGAACACTGAAGCTTTCTTT. The chain carries TRBV18 and TRBJ1-1; D call uncertain. V lost 6 bases and J 1 base, leaving 15 bases between the germline ends. Germline values: CDR1 KGHSH, CDR2 LQKENI. The CDR3 consists of 15 residues.

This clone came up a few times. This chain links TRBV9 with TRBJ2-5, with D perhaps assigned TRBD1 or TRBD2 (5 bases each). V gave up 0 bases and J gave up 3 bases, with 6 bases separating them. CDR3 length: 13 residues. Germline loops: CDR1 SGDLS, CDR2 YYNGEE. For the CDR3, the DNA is TGTGCCAGCAGCGTAGGGGGGAAAGAGACCCAGTACTTC. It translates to CASSVGGKETQYF.

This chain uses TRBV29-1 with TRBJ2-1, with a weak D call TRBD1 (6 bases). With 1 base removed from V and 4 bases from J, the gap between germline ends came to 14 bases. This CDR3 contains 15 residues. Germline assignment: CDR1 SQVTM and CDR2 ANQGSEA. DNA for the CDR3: TGCAGCGTTGAAGTTATAGGGACACAGTACAATGAGCAGTTCTTC. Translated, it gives CSVEVIGTQYNEQFF.

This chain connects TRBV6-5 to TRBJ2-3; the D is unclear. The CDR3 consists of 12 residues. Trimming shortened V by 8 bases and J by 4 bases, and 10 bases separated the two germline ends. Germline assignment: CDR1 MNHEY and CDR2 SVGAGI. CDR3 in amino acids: CASSPPPDTQYF. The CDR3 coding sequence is TGTGCCAGCTCACCCCCGCCAGATACGCAGTATTTT.

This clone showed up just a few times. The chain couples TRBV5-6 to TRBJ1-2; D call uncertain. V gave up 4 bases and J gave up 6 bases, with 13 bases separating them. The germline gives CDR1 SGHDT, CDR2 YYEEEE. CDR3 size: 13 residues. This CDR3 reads CASSPSGVNGYTF. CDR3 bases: TGTGCCAGCAGCCCCTCTGGGGTAAATGGCTACACCTTC.

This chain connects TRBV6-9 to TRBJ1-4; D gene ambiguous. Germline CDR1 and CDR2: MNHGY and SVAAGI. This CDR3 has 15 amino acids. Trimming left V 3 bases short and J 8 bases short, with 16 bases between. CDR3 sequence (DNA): TGTGCCAGCAGTTACTCCTCGTCGAGGAGAGAAAAACTGTTTTTT. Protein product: CASSYSSSRREKLFF.

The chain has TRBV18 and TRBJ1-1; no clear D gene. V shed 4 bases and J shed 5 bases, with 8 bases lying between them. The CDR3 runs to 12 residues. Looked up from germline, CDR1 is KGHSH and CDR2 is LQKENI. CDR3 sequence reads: CASSLHETEAFF. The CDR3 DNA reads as TGTGCCAGCTCACTACATGAGACTGAAGCTTTCTTT.

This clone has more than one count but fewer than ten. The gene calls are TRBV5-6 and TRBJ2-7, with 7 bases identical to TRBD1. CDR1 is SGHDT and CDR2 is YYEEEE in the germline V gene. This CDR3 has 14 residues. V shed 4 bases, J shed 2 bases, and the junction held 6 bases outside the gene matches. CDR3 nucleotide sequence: TGTGCCAGCAGCGTCCGGGACAGTGCCTACGAGCAGTACTTC. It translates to CASSVRDSAYEQYF.

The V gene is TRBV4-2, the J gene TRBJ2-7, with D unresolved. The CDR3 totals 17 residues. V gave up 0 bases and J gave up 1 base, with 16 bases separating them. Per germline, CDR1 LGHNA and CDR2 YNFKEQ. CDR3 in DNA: TGTGCCAGCAGCCAAGAAGCGACACTCGAATATTCCTACGAGCAGTACTTC. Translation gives CASSQEATLEYSYEQYF.

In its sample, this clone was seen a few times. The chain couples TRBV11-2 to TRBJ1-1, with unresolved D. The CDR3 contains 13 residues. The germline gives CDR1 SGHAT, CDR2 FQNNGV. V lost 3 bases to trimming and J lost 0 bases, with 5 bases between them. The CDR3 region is CASSLGVNTEAFF. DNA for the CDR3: TGTGCCAGCAGCTTGGGAGTGAACACTGAAGCTTTCTTT.

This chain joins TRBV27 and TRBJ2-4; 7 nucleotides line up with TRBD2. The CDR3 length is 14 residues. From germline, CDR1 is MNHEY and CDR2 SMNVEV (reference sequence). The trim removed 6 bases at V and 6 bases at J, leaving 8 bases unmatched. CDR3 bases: TGTGCCAGCAGCCAGACTAGCTGGGGAAACATTCAGTACTTC. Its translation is CASSQTSWGNIQYF.

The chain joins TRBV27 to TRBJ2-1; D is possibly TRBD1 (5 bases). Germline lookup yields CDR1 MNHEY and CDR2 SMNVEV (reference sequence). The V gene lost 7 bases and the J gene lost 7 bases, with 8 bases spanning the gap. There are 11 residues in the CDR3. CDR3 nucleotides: TGTGCCAGCATAGGGGTAAATGAGCAGTTCTTC. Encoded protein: CASIGVNEQFF.

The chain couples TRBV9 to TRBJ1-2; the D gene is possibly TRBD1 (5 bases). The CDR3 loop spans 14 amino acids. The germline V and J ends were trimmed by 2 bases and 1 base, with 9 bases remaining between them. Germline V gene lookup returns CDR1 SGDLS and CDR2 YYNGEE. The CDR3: CASSVSGNNYGYTF. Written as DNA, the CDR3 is TGTGCCAGCAGCGTTTCAGGGAATAACTATGGCTACACCTTC.

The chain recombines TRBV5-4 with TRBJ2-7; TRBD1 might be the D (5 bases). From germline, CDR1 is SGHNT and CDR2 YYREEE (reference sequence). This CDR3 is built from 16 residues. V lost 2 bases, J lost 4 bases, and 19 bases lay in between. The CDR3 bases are TGTGCCAGCAGCTTTCAGGGTACCACTCTTGGATACGAGCAGTACTTC. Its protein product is CASSFQGTTLGYEQYF.

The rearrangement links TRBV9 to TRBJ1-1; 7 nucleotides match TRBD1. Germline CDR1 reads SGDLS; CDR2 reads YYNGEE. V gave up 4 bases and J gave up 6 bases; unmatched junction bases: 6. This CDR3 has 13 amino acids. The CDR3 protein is CASSRDRASEAFF. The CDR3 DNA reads TGTGCCAGCAGCAGAGACAGGGCGTCTGAAGCTTTCTTT.